This TCR beta chain was recovered during a study of OX40 agonist ivuxolimab in advanced cancers. Looking at the study overall: Patients were dosed with the agonistic anti-OX40 (CD134) antibody ivuxolimab. The dose of intravenous ivuxolimab that patients received every 2 weeks ranged from 0.01 to 10 mg/kg. Study-level points and caveats: Some nonresponders likewise displayed low normalized T-cell clonal expansion. In CD8+ T cells, expanded clones were on average more numerous than in CD4+.

About this clone: Antigen: not known.

CDR1 is MDHEN, CDR2 SYDVKM, per germline. The CDR3 is 11 amino acids. This table comes from immunoSEQ multiplex PCR, and its TCRdb copy is limited to in-frame clones, with some not included. The sample holds about 73,000 clones; about 80% are singletons and the top ten take about 2.4%. The V call is TRBV28, the J call TRBJ1-5, with D perhaps TRBD1 (5 bases). Sequenced here: CD4+ or CD8+ T cells sorted from blood, sampled in a trial of the OX40 agonist ivuxolimab. The TCR sequence derives from an adult with an advanced solid tumor such as melanoma, head and neck, liver or kidney cancer. CDR3 bases: TGTGCTTCCGGGGGGAATCAGCCCCAGCATTTT. This codes for CASGGNQPQHF.